The rows below give T cell receptor beta chains drawn from one sample of a study of early T cells in non-severe SARS-CoV-2 infection. MiXCR, applied by TCRdb to the 5' RACE reads, yields one record per CDR3 protein. In the table there are fewer than 40,000 distinct CDR3 sequences, about 3.8% of which are singletons. The material sequenced was whole blood. These receptor sequences come from an adult who was a healthcare worker with PCR-confirmed SARS-CoV-2 infection or an uninfected control (not recorded which). Each CDR3 is given with its conserved first and last residue. The D gene is left open where the match is weak. Not all rows give a size; the values are once, few, many and, for expanded clones, a class.

>TRBV18|TRBJ2-7|many|-
TGTGCCAGCTCACCAACGGGGCAAGCCTACGAGCAGTACTTC
CASSPTGQAYEQYF
>TRBV7-2|TRBJ2-7|many|TRBD2
TGTGCCAGCAGGGATTTCGGGGGGGCCTACGAGCAGTACTTC
CASRDFGGAYEQYF
>TRBV10-3|TRBJ1-2|many|TRBD1
TGTGCCATCAGAGCCGGGACAGGGGGCGACTATGGCTACACCTTC
CAIRAGTGGDYGYTF
>TRBV19|TRBJ1-5|many|TRBD1
TGTGCCAGTAGTGCCCTGGGACAGTCAAGGGACTATCAGCCCCAGCATTTT
CASSALGQSRDYQPQHF
>TRBV9|TRBJ2-7|-|-
TGTGCCAGCAGTGTAGGGACAAAAACCTACGAGCAGTACTTC
CASSVGTKTYEQYF
>TRBV20-1|TRBJ2-5|many|TRBD2
TGCAGTGCTGGTGGGACTAGCGGGGGGGACCAAGAGACCCAGTACTTC
CSAGGTSGGDQETQYF
>TRBV27|TRBJ2-5|many|-
TGTGCCAGCAAGGGAGGCGCGACCCAAGAGACCCAGTACTTC
CASKGGATQETQYF
>TRBV7-3|TRBJ2-1|many|-
TGTGCCAGCAGCTTAACGCGGGTCAGCTCCTACAATGAGCAGTTCTTC
CASSLTRVSSYNEQFF
>TRBV12-3/TRBV12-4|TRBJ2-1|few|TRBD1
TGTGCCAGCACCCTCGGGGACAGACAGTTCTTC
CASTLGDRQFF
>TRBV11-2|TRBJ2-1|-|-
TGTGCCAGCAGCCGGGGCTACAATGAGCAGTTCTTC
CASSRGYNEQFF
>TRBV29-1|TRBJ1-2|many|-
TGCAGCGTTGAAGATATGGGGCAGGGTGGCTATGGCTACACCTTC
CSVEDMGQGGYGYTF
>TRBV5-1|TRBJ2-3|many|TRBD2
TGCGCCAGCAGTATTTATAGCGGGATAACGTCAGATACGCAGTATTTT
CASSIYSGITSDTQYF
>TRBV19|TRBJ2-3|many|TRBD2
TGTGCCAGTAGTACCGCGGGGGGCATTACAGATACGCAGTATTTT
CASSTAGGITDTQYF
>TRBV4-3|TRBJ2-6|many|-
TGCGCCAGCAGCCCCCAGCGCTCTGGGGCCAACGTCCTGACTTTC
CASSPQRSGANVLTF
>TRBV6-6|TRBJ2-7|many|TRBD1
TGTGCCAGCAGTTACCCGGGACAGGGATACGAGCAGTACTTC
CASSYPGQGYEQYF
>TRBV20-1|TRBJ2-7|many|-
TGCAGTGCTAGTTGGGGGGAACAATCCTACGAGCAGTACTTC
CSASWGEQSYEQYF
>TRBV7-9|TRBJ2-7|many|TRBD1
TGTGCCAGCAGCGGGACAGGGTACGAGCAGTACTTC
CASSGTGYEQYF
>TRBV28|TRBJ2-7|-|-
TGTGCCAGCAGTCCCGTAACTCCACCCCACGAGCAGTACTTC
CASSPVTPPHEQYF
>TRBV9|TRBJ2-7|few|TRBD2
TGTGCCAGCAGCGTACGGGCCGACGGGGGGGCCTACGAGCAGTACTTC
CASSVRADGGAYEQYF
>TRBV21-1|TRBJ2-1|-|-
TGTGCCAGCAGCCCCTGGAACGATGAGCAGTTTTTC
CASSPWNDEQFF
>TRBV5-1|TRBJ2-3|few|-
TGCGCCAGCACCCCGCACAGGGGCACAGATACGCAGTATTTT
CASTPHRGTDTQYF
>TRBV18|TRBJ1-1|many|-
TGTGCCAGCTCAGGGGGCAGGGACACTGAAGCTTTCTTT
CASSGGRDTEAFF
>TRBV7-2|TRBJ2-3|many|-
TGTGCCAGCAGCTTACTGGCCGGGGTGAGACCTCGGAGCACAGATACGCAGTATTTT
CASSLLAGVRPRSTDTQYF
>TRBV6-1|TRBJ2-3|many|TRBD2
TGTGCCAGCATCAGAGCGGGAGCGTCCTCAGATACGCAGTATTTT
CASIRAGASSDTQYF
>TRBV7-3|TRBJ1-2|medium-sized|TRBD1
TGTGCCAGCAGCTTATCGGCCCCGGGACAGGAAAACTATGGCTACACCTTC
CASSLSAPGQENYGYTF
>TRBV19|TRBJ2-5|medium-sized|-
TGTGCCACCCGACAGGCTGGCGAGACCCAGTACTTC
CATRQAGETQYF
>TRBV5-6|TRBJ1-3|many|-
TGTGCCAGCAGGCCCTTCTCTGGAAACACCATATATTTT
CASRPFSGNTIYF
>TRBV4-3|TRBJ2-3|many|-
TGCGCCAGCAGCCAAGATTTCGGGACATTCGATACGCAGTATTTT
CASSQDFGTFDTQYF
>TRBV15|TRBJ2-1|many|-
TGTGCCACCAGCCTCGATCTCGGTGGGGGTGGTGAGCAGTTCTTC
CATSLDLGGGGEQFF
>TRBV9|TRBJ2-7|many|TRBD1
TGTGCCAGCAGCGTAAGGGGACAGAGCCCCGAGCAGTACTTC
CASSVRGQSPEQYF
>TRBV3-1|TRBJ2-3|-|-
TGTGCCAGCAGCCAAGATATGTGGGGCCTATCCAGCACAGATACGCAGTATTTT
CASSQDMWGLSSTDTQYF
>TRBV7-2|TRBJ2-3|many|TRBD1
TGTGCCAGCAGCTTAGTAGGGGGCAGGGCAGATACGCAGTATTTT
CASSLVGGRADTQYF
>TRBV13|TRBJ1-1|many|-
TGTGCCAGCAGCTTATGGGGATACACTGAAGCTTTCTTT
CASSLWGYTEAFF
>TRBV28|TRBJ2-3|many|-
TGTGCCAGCAGTTTAGACACCGACACAGATACGCAGTATTTT
CASSLDTDTDTQYF
>TRBV5-1|TRBJ2-7|many|TRBD2
TGCGCCAGCAGCTTGGCGGAGACTAGCGGGAGACACGAGCAGTACTTC
CASSLAETSGRHEQYF
>TRBV20-1|TRBJ2-5|many|-
TGCAGTGCTTACCGGACAGCCGAACAAGAGACCCAGTACTTC
CSAYRTAEQETQYF
>TRBV7-9|TRBJ2-7|many|TRBD2
TGTGCCAGCAGCTCCCTCCTGGGACTAGCGGGGGACGAGCAGTACTTC
CASSSLLGLAGDEQYF
>TRBV15|TRBJ1-5|many|-
TGTGCCACCAGCAGAGCGGGAAATCAGCCCCAGCATTTT
CATSRAGNQPQHF
>TRBV6-5|TRBJ1-2|many|TRBD1
TGTGCCAGCACCGATACCGCAGGGGGGCCGGGTGGCTACACCTTC
CASTDTAGGPGGYTF
>TRBV5-1|TRBJ2-1|many|-
TGCGCCAGCAGCTGGGACGACATGTCCTACAATGAGCAGTTCTTC
CASSWDDMSYNEQFF
>TRBV15|TRBJ1-1|many|-
TGTGCCACCAGCAGAGATATGGAGTGGGACACTGAAGCTTTCTTT
CATSRDMEWDTEAFF
>TRBV5-1|TRBJ2-7|many|-
TGCGCCAGCAGCTTGGAGGAAGAGGCCTACGAGCAGTACTTC
CASSLEEEAYEQYF
>TRBV2|TRBJ1-2|-|-
TGTGCCAGCAGTGAACAAGGGGGGAACTATGGCTACACCTTC
CASSEQGGNYGYTF
>TRBV12-3/TRBV12-4|TRBJ1-4|many|-
TGTGCCAGCAGTTCCACAGGGAGTGAAAAACTGTTTTTT
CASSSTGSEKLFF
>TRBV7-2|TRBJ2-7|-|-
TGTGCCAGCAGCTTAGCGGTACAGCCTGCGCAGTACTTC
CASSLAVQPAQYF
>TRBV7-3|TRBJ2-2|many|-
TGTGCCAGCAGGCTGGGACGGAACACCGGGGAGCTGTTTTTT
CASRLGRNTGELFF
>TRBV7-2|TRBJ1-5|many|-
TGTGCCAGCAGCTTAAGCAGGGGTGGCCAGCCCCAGCATTTT
CASSLSRGGQPQHF
>TRBV7-8|TRBJ1-5|few|-
TGTGCCAGCAGCTTAGGAGGGACCCATCAGCCCCAGCATTTT
CASSLGGTHQPQHF
>TRBV24-1|TRBJ1-3|many|-
TGTGCCACCAGGGTGGCACTGGGAGGAAACACCATATATTTT
CATRVALGGNTIYF
>TRBV19|TRBJ2-6|many|TRBD1
TGTGCCAGTAGCCCGATCCGGGACAGACTATTCTCTGGGGCCAACGTCCTGACTTTC
CASSPIRDRLFSGANVLTF
>TRBV7-2|TRBJ2-7|many|-
TGTGCCAGCAGCCTCCGTCGGGTACCCAGCTCCTACGAGCAGTACTTC
CASSLRRVPSSYEQYF
>TRBV12-3/TRBV12-4|TRBJ2-3|many|-
TGTGCCAGCAGTTTAGCGGGATGGAACACAGATACGCAGTATTTT
CASSLAGWNTDTQYF
>TRBV7-2|TRBJ2-7|many|-
TGTGCCAGCAGCTTGGACATCCTCCAGGAGCAGTACTTC
CASSLDILQEQYF
>TRBV20-1|TRBJ2-3|many|TRBD2
TGCAGTGCTGGGACTAGCGGGAGTAGAGATACGCAGTATTTT
CSAGTSGSRDTQYF
>TRBV7-6|TRBJ2-5|many|TRBD2
TGTGCCAGCAGCTCTATTAGCGGGAACCAAGAGACCCAGTACTTC
CASSSISGNQETQYF
>TRBV7-2|TRBJ2-7|few|-
TGTGCCAGCAGCTTGGGATTTTTTTGGGAGCAGTACTTC
CASSLGFFWEQYF
>TRBV18|TRBJ1-4|-|TRBD1
TGTGCCAGCTCACCTCTCTCAGGGGGCGTTTATGAAAAACTGTTTTTT
CASSPLSGGVYEKLFF
>TRBV7-2|TRBJ2-3|many|-
TGTGCCAGCAGCTCAGGGGATACACGGCCGCAGTATTTT
CASSSGDTRPQYF
>TRBV20-1|TRBJ1-6|many|-
TGCAGTGCCCTGGTGGTGCAGGGAAATTCACCCCTCCACTTT
CSALVVQGNSPLHF
>TRBV7-3|TRBJ1-5|many|TRBD1
TGTGCCAGCAGCATTACAGGGGACAATCAGCCCCAGCATTTT
CASSITGDNQPQHF